The rows below give T cell receptor beta chains drawn from one sample of a study of graft-versus-host responses after intestinal transplantation. Sequencing was performed with immunoSEQ multiplex PCR; in TCRdb, only in-frame clones are kept and a portion is missing. The sample lists around 100,000 clones, about 90% seen once, with 0.9% to 1% in the top ten. Their specific antigens are unknown. The sample was unstimulated CD4+ T cells sorted from spleen or lymph node cells, taken before transplant. All receptors derive from a human donor who was the organ donor for an intestinal transplant. Both conserved end residues are part of each CDR3. D genes are given only for firm matches. Size values are once, few and many counts, or a class for expanded clones, and some rows have none.

NA	TRBV6-5	once	13	TRBJ1-1	CASRPEPNTEAFF	TGTGCCAGCAGACCCGAGCCAAACACTGAAGCTTTCTTT
NA	TRBV5-4	NA	15	TRBJ1-2	CASTPSGWRAYGYTF	TGTGCCAGCACCCCATCGGGATGGAGGGCCTATGGCTACACCTTC
TRBD1	TRBV6-1	NA	16	TRBJ1-5	CASSGTRGQGNQPQHF	TGTGCCAGCAGTGGAACGCGGGGACAGGGGAATCAGCCCCAGCATTTT
TRBD1	TRBV25-1	NA	13	TRBJ2-7	CASTRQGAHEQYF	TGTGCCAGCACCCGACAGGGGGCGCACGAGCAGTACTTC
TRBD1	TRBV7-3	once	16	TRBJ2-1	CASSLTRDSSYNEQFF	TGTGCCAGCAGCTTAACCCGGGACAGCTCCTACAATGAGCAGTTCTTC
NA	TRBV30	once	13	TRBJ2-3	CAWSRPPPDTQYF	TGTGCCTGGAGTCGCCCCCCTCCAGATACGCAGTATTTT
TRBD2	TRBV20-1	NA	11	TRBJ2-5	CSAGLAETQYF	TGCAGTGCTGGACTAGCGGAGACCCAGTACTTC
NA	TRBV28	NA	9	TRBJ1-4	CASSLGLFF	TGTGCCAGCAGTTTAGGACTGTTTTTT
TRBD1	TRBV10-3	few	13	TRBJ1-3	CAMTGGSGNTIYF	TGTGCCATGACAGGGGGCTCTGGAAACACCATATATTTT
NA	TRBV5-6	NA	15	TRBJ1-6	CASGGGSSYNSPLHF	TGTGCCAGCGGGGGGGGAAGCTCCTATAATTCACCCCTCCACTTT